A selection of T cell receptor beta chains follows, all from one sample in a study of identical twins. One entry per CDR3 protein results from TCRdb running MiXCR on the 5' RACE reads. The profile shows roughly 240,000 distinct CDR3 sequences, approximately 7.8% of them singletons. The same specimen was also included in a second study, on yellow fever vaccine responses in identical twins.

The source material was CD8+ T cells sorted from blood. The receptors were gathered from a woman between 18 and 29 years old in good health. Both conserved end residues are part of each CDR3. The D gene is left open where the match is weak. The listing skips clone size in some rows; elsewhere it reads once, few, many or a size class.

TRBD2 | TRBJ2-2 | few | TRBV12-5 | TGTGCTAGTGACCCTACTAGCGGGATTCCCGGGGAGCTGTTTTTT | CASDPTSGIPGELFF
. | TRBJ2-7 | once | TRBV19 | TGTGCCAGTAGTATGGGTAACTACGAGCAGTACTTC | CASSMGNYEQYF
. | TRBJ2-7 | . | TRBV18 | TGTGCCAGCTCACCAGTAGACGAGCAGTACTTC | CASSPVDEQYF
. | TRBJ2-5 | many | TRBV7-8 | TGTGCCAGCAGCTTAGGAGGGCCAGAGACCCAGTACTTC | CASSLGGPETQYF
. | TRBJ1-1 | many | TRBV5-1 | TGCGCCAGTCGGGACCGGAACACTGAAGCTTTCTTT | CASRDRNTEAFF
. | TRBJ1-2 | . | TRBV7-9 | TGTGCCAGCAGGAACAGGGATTTGGAGGGCTACACCTTC | CASRNRDLEGYTF
. | TRBJ1-2 | many | TRBV12-3/TRBV12-4 | TGTGCCAGCAGTCCAACCCCGATGGGCTACACCTTC | CASSPTPMGYTF
. | TRBJ2-7 | many | TRBV7-9 | TGTGCCAGCAGCTTAGCGTCTAGCGTCCGGTACTTC | CASSLASSVRYF
. | TRBJ1-1 | few | TRBV20-1 | TGCAGTGCTAGAGATCTGGCCGGATCTGAAGCTTTCTTT | CSARDLAGSEAFF
. | TRBJ2-1 | few | TRBV5-1 | TGCGCCAGCAGCCGATACGAGACCCCCTACAATGAGCAGTTCTTC | CASSRYETPYNEQFF
. | TRBJ1-2 | many | TRBV4-1 | TGCGCCAGCAGCCGCCAACGGGGTGCGGGTGGCTACACCTTC | CASSRQRGAGGYTF
TRBD1 | TRBJ1-1 | many | TRBV7-8 | TGTGCCAGCAGCTCTAGTTCGACAGGGAATACTGAAGCTTTCTTT | CASSSSSTGNTEAFF
TRBD2 | TRBJ2-3 | many | TRBV2 | TGTGCCAGCAGTGGTACACTAGCGGGCACAGATACGCAGTATTTT | CASSGTLAGTDTQYF
TRBD2 | TRBJ2-7 | . | TRBV6-1 | TGTGCCAGCAGTGCCTGTGGGGGGGGGGACTACGAGCAGTACTTC | CASSACGGGDYEQYF
. | TRBJ2-5 | . | TRBV18 | TGTGCCAGCTACGAAGGTCAGATTGAAGAGACCCAGTACTTC | CASYEGQIEETQYF
TRBD1 | TRBJ1-4 | many | TRBV9 | TGTGCCAGCAGCGAAGAACAGGGGTATCGTGAAAAACTGTTTTTT | CASSEEQGYREKLFF
. | TRBJ2-7 | many | TRBV2 | TGTGCCAGCAGGAGGGACGCGGGCGACTACGAGCAGTACTTC | CASRRDAGDYEQYF
. | TRBJ2-1 | . | TRBV7-9 | TGTGCCAGCAGCCCCCCGCTAGCCACACCTGATGAGCAGTTCTTC | CASSPPLATPDEQFF
. | TRBJ2-3 | few | TRBV4-2 | TGTGCCAGCAGCCAGGAAGGAGGGGGGACAGATACGCAGTATTTT | CASSQEGGGTDTQYF
TRBD2 | TRBJ2-7 | many | TRBV29-1 | TGCAGCGTCGCGACTAGCGGGAGTTACGAGCAGTACTTC | CSVATSGSYEQYF